This TCR beta chain was documented in a study of shared clonotypes between healthy human individuals (dated by TCRdb to the early 2020s). About the study as a whole: The cohort comprised two women and a few men aged 18 to 49 years. Per donor, three plates each were used for CD4 naive and CD4 memory, two for CD8 naive, and one for CD8 memory. To estimate repertoire size and how much clonotypes are shared between individuals, the study performed deep sequencing of blood TCR repertoires from 4 to 6 healthy adults. Per donor, leukapheresis produced somewhere between about 0.9 and 9 billion PBMCs. To increase sequencing depth and limit assay-specific biases, TCR repertoire library preparation and sequencing were carried out by different laboratories using diverse techniques.

What the research found in general, with its limitations: Higher generation probabilities were observed for clonotypes shared by all four sorted-subset donors than for non-shared clonotypes. Based on pairwise subsampling, the degree of clonotype sharing among donors was expected to be affected by sequencing depth. Sharing across a few donors was observed for around 5% of naive CD4, over 3% of naive CD8, 2% to 2.5% of memory CD4, and around 0.4% of memory CD8 clonotypes. The genetic and exposure-history diversity represented was limited by the small number of donors. Rarefaction of sorted-subset datasets indicated incomplete sequencing despite the large sequencing depth. Larger estimated clonotype richness was generally found for naive subsets than for memory subsets. Sampling was restricted to blood, and TCR repertoires in tissues likely differ from the TCR repertoires found in blood.

Using the deep immunoSEQ assay, multiplex PCR amplified TCR CDR3 regions from genomic DNA. Extracted genomic DNA from each cell subset was spread evenly across all wells of several immunoSEQ 96-well plates, with each plate serving as a replicate. For sorted subsets, around 200 ng genomic DNA, equal to 30,000 to 35,000 T cell genomes, was loaded into each replicate PCR. Purified libraries were quantified with a Qubit 3.0 fluorometer, sized on a Bioanalyzer 2100, and re-quantified with the KAPA Library Quantification kit. Every immunoSEQ 96-well plate was sequenced on a dedicated single-read 150-cycle Illumina NextSeq 550 flow cell. Per the original workflow: The immunoSEQ output contained only junctional sequences without quality scores, so filtering could not match that applied to full-length reads. Sequences were annotated with PyIR, a Python wrapper for IgBLAST v1.9, using IMGT germline references to assign V/J genes and CDR3. Reads were removed for weak V/J assignments (E-value above 1e-6), missing CDR3, stop codons, out-of-frame junctions, or ambiguous translated residues. V3J clonotypes were defined as sequences sharing an identical inferred V gene, J gene, and CDR3 amino acid sequence. The percentage overlap between two repertoires was calculated by dividing the number of shared unique clonotypes by the size of the smaller repertoire. Repertoire richness was assessed with RTK rarefaction, the Chao1 estimator, and Recon v2.1 estimates of unobserved clonotypes. Generation probabilities for all TCRbeta clonotypes obtained by the gDNA method from several donors were computed using OLGA. TCRdb took this table from immuneACCESS and kept in-frame rearrangements with V and J called. Such tables lack part of the clones; where checked against another copy, unresolved V genes explain under half of the gap, and the rest is unexplained. That table is the source of V, J and clone size, and D and trimming were worked out from the DNA. The sample records 2 million to 2.5 million clones, 93% of which are singletons. About 0.38% of the sample lies in the top ten.

CDR1 and CDR2, looked up from the germline V gene (reference sequence), are SEHNR and FQNEAQ. Including the terminal cysteine and phenylalanine, the CDR3 comprises 14 residues. Only the CDR3 portion is preserved as DNA: 42 bases, with reading frame beginning at the first base. V is shortened by 1 base, J by 1 base, and the region joining them spans 7 bases. Donors were healthy HIV-negative adults with no recently reported acute infections or vaccinations. Every donor was a Caucasian adult residing in Nashville, Tennessee, USA. Magnetic negative selection was used to enrich CD4+ T cells, after which naive cells were positively selected on CD45RA and the negative fraction became the memory subset. Blood was obtained by leukapheresis, after which PBMCs were separated by Ficoll-Histopaque density gradient centrifugation and cryopreserved in liquid nitrogen vapor phase. Analytical flow cytometry was used to check the purity and quantity of each magnetically sorted T cell population. Each sorted fraction had its genomic DNA isolated and then quantified by UV absorbance on a Nanodrop 2000c.

Regarding this clone: Its antigen remains unidentified. Base qualities are missing; no much larger clone stands one base away.

The rearrangement combines TRBV7-9 with TRBJ1-1; the D gene cannot be named for sure. What was sequenced was naive CD4+ T cells from PBMCs. Sample cell subset or site, as interpreted from the label and publication: CD45RA+ positively selected. This TCR came from a man younger than 35 in good health. Some clones in this sample may be carry-over from other donors' samples. Here the CDR3 is given as CASSLDPKNTEAFF. The bases are TGTGCCAGCAGCTTAGACCCGAAGAACACTGAAGCTTTCTTT.